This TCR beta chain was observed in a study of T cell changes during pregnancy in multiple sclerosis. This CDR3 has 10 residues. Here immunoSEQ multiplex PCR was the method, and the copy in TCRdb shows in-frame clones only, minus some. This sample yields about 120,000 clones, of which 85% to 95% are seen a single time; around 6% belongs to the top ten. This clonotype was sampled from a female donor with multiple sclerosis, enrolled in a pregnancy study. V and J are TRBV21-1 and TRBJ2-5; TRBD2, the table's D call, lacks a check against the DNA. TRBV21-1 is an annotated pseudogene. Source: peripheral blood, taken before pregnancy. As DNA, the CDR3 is TGTGCCAGCCTACAAGAGACCCAGTACTTC. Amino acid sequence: CASLQETQYF.